What follows are 22 T cell receptor beta chains derived from one specimen sequenced in a study of cytomegalovirus exposure and HLA in healthy donors. The PCR was carried out with 60 Vbeta primers and 13 Jbeta primers. Repertoires were generated with immunoSEQ multiplex PCR, while TCRdb's copy carries only in-frame clones and drops some. The sample shows 130,000 or so clones, 77% of them seen only once. Sequencing input: PBMCs. Receptor source: a woman aged 55-69 years in good health and CMV-seronegative.

The chain has TRBV19 and TRBJ2-1; D may be TRBD2 (6 bases). Between the trimmed V and J ends, which lost 3 bases and 5 bases, there was a span of 17 bases. Germline V gives CDR1 LNHDA, CDR2 SQIVND (reference sequence). CDR3 length: 16 residues. CDR3 bases: TGTGCCAGTAGTATCGGGGGTGGGGTAGGGAACAATGAGCAGTTCTTC. It is translated as CASSIGGGVGNNEQFF.

Relative to its sample, this clone is medium-sized. The V call is TRBV2, the J call TRBJ2-7; 9 bases agree with TRBD2. The junction had 5 bases not matched to a gene; V was cut back by 4 bases and J by 4 bases. This CDR3 comprises 14 residues. CDR1 is SNHLY and CDR2 is FYNNEI in the germline V gene. In nucleotides, the CDR3 is TGTGCCAGCAGTGTGGTTAGCGGGAGTTACGAGCAGTACTTC. This translates into CASSVVSGSYEQYF.

This clone was recorded only once. The chain's CDR3 is CASLAQGDAGNTIYF. CDR3 DNA sequence: TGTGCCAGTCTCGCCCAGGGCGACGCTGGAAACACCATATATTTT. The rearrangement uses TRBV19 and TRBJ1-3; the D gene is possibly TRBD1 (5 bases). V was trimmed by 8 bases and J by 2 bases, leaving 16 bases between them. The germline V gene encodes CDR1 LNHDA and CDR2 SQIVND (reference sequence). This CDR3 has 15 residues.

The chain has TRBV4-1 and TRBJ2-1; D perhaps matches TRBD2 (6 bases). CDR3 length: 14 amino acids. The V gene's germline CDR1 is MGHRA and CDR2 YSYEKL. The germline V and J ends were trimmed by 3 bases and 10 bases, with 16 bases remaining between them. The CDR3 loop is CASSQTPVRGEQFF. The CDR3 DNA reads TGCGCCAGCAGCCAGACCCCGGTCCGGGGGGAGCAGTTCTTC.

The chain couples TRBV28 to TRBJ2-7; 10 bases map to TRBD1. The V and J ends lost 7 bases and 6 bases, in that order; junction bases with no gene match: 3. The CDR3 has 12 amino acids. From germline, CDR1 is MDHEN and CDR2 SYDVKM. CDR3 sequence (DNA): TGTGCCAGCACTGGGACAGGGGCCGAGCAGTACTTC. Amino acids: CASTGTGAEQYF.

V and J are TRBV5-1 and TRBJ1-1; 9 bases match TRBD1. V dropped 9 bases and J dropped 0; count of bases not matched to a gene: 12. CDR1 and CDR2 (germline): SGHRS, YFSETQ. This CDR3 has 16 residues. CDR3 bases: TGCGCCACTCACAAACAGGGGGCCGGCGTGAACACTGAAGCTTTCTTT. Its protein product is CATHKQGAGVNTEAFF.

The CDR3 DNA follows: TGCAGCGTACAGGGGGCCGGGCCAGATACGCAGTATTTT. Its translation is CSVQGAGPDTQYF. The chain is built from TRBV29-1 and TRBJ2-3; TRBD1 agrees at 9 bases. CDR1 and CDR2 (germline): SQVTM, ANQGSEA. The CDR3 covers 13 residues. Germline trimming cut 6 bases from V and 4 bases from J; bases unmatched to any gene: 5.

The gene calls are TRBV2 and TRBJ2-7; D possibly corresponds to TRBD2 (5 bases). Germline assignment: CDR1 SNHLY and CDR2 FYNNEI. This CDR3 has 16 residues. Trimming removed 7 bases from V and 2 bases from J, with 21 bases in between. The CDR3 sequence: CASIEGVSPITYEQYF. The CDR3, as DNA: TGTGCCAGCATCGAGGGAGTGTCCCCAATAACCTACGAGCAGTACTTC.

This sequence joins TRBV7-2 and TRBJ2-7; 12 bases line up with TRBD2. Germline V lookup: CDR1 SGHTA, CDR2 FQGNSA. The V gene end was trimmed by 7 bases and the J gene end by 7 bases; junction bases not matched to a gene: 8. CDR3 length: 14 residues. The CDR3 loop reads CASTPLLAGGEQYF. CDR3 DNA: TGTGCCAGCACCCCGCTGCTAGCGGGAGGGGAGCAGTACTTC.

This chain uses TRBV27 with TRBJ2-3, with TRBD1 matching over 10 bases. This CDR3 has 14 amino acids. After removal of 6 bases from V and 6 bases from J, the junction contained 6 bases not matched to a gene. CDR1 is MNHEY and CDR2 is SMNVEV in the germline V gene (reference sequence). CDR3 residues: CASRRTGGRDTQYF. In DNA form, the CDR3 reads TGTGCCAGCAGGCGGACAGGGGGACGGGATACGCAGTATTTT.

This clone was counted between two and nine times. The J gene is TRBJ2-7, the V gene TRBV18, with 7 bases fitting TRBD1. The CDR3 is made up of 17 amino acids. J lost 3 bases, V lost 4 bases, and 15 bases had no gene match. Per the germline V gene, CDR1 is KGHSH and CDR2 is LQKENI. The CDR3 DNA sequence: TGTGCCAGCTCACAAGGACAGATTAGACAGGGATACTACGAGCAGTACTTC. This codes for CASSQGQIRQGYYEQYF. Complete variable domain (other parts from reference TRBV18 and TRBJ2-7): NAGVMQNPRHLVRRRGQEARLRCSPMKGHSHVYWYRQLPEEGLKFMVYLQKENIIDESGMPKERFSAEFPKEGPSILRIQQVVRGDSAAYFCASSQGQIRQGYYEQYFGPGTRLTVT.

The J gene is TRBJ1-1, the V gene TRBV5-1, with D tentatively TRBD1 (5 bases). Germline-derived CDR1 and CDR2 are SGHRS and YFSETQ. Trimming removed 4 bases from V and 1 base from J, with 11 bases in between. The CDR3 totals 14 residues. The CDR3 loop is CASSHGGGNTEAFF. Here the CDR3 DNA reads TGCGCCAGCAGCCACGGGGGGGGGAACACTGAAGCTTTCTTT.

J is TRBJ1-4 and V is TRBV27; D unclear. The germline gives CDR1 MNHEY, CDR2 SMNVEV (reference sequence). This CDR3 is 14 amino acids long. V lost 5 bases, J lost 0 bases, and 7 bases lay in between. The DNA for the CDR3 is TGTGCCAGCAGTGGCCTTGCAACTAATGAAAAACTGTTTTTT. Protein sequence: CASSGLATNEKLFF. The full variable domain, its missing parts supplied by reference TRBV27 and TRBJ1-4, is EAQVTQNPRYLITVTGKKLTVTCSQNMNHEYMSWYRQDPGLGLRQIYYSMNVEVTDKGDVPEGYKVSRKEKRNFPLILESPSPNQTSLYFCASSGLATNEKLFFGSGTQLSVL.

This clone came up once. This chain links TRBV5-5 with TRBJ1-6, with TRBD1 matching 7 bases. Germline V CDR1 and CDR2: SGHKS, YYEKEE (reference sequence). The CDR3 length is 16 residues. V shed 2 bases and J 7 bases; nucleotides not matched to a gene: 9. The CDR3 spells CASSLWDSASNSPLHF. CDR3 coding DNA: TGTGCCAGCAGCTTATGGGACAGCGCGTCAAATTCACCCCTCCACTTT.

The chain couples TRBV5-6 to TRBJ2-6; perhaps TRBD1 as D (5 bases). The germline V gene has CDR1 SGHDT and CDR2 YYEEEE. This CDR3 has 15 residues. Trimming pared 4 bases from V and 1 base from J, leaving 9 bases between. The CDR3 region has the DNA TGTGCCAGCAGCACCAGACAGTCTGGGGCCAACGTCCTGACTTTC. Translated: CASSTRQSGANVLTF.

This sequence joins TRBV7-8 and TRBJ2-7, with 10 bases that match TRBD2. V shed 4 bases and J 4 bases; nucleotides not matched to a gene: 22. There are 20 residues in the CDR3. In germline, CDR1 is SGHVS, CDR2 FQNEAQ. CDR3 in amino acids: CASSSPSPLAGAHLTYEQYF. The CDR3 region has the DNA TGTGCCAGCAGCTCCCCTAGTCCCCTAGCGGGGGCCCACCTTACATACGAGCAGTACTTC.

This clone has more than one count but fewer than ten. V and J are TRBV5-4 and TRBJ1-2, with 8 bases lining up with TRBD1. The CDR3 loop spans 15 amino acids. The V gene's germline CDR1 is SGHNT and CDR2 YYREEE (reference sequence). V gave up 4 bases and J gave up 4 bases; unmatched junction bases: 9. As DNA, the CDR3 is TGTGCCAGCAGCGTCGGACAGGGAAGTGGCTATGGCTACACCTTC. Its translation: CASSVGQGSGYGYTF.

The chain carries TRBV5-1 and TRBJ2-3; D gene uncertain. With 9 bases removed from V and 1 base from J, the gap between germline ends came to 12 bases. The CDR3 has 13 amino acids. Germline-derived CDR1 and CDR2 are SGHRS and YFSETQ. This chain's CDR3 is CATYNPGTDTQYF. CDR3 in DNA: TGCGCCACTTACAATCCAGGCACAGATACGCAGTATTTT.

This chain uses TRBV2 with TRBJ1-4; the D gene is possibly TRBD1 (5 bases). Germline V CDR1 and CDR2: SNHLY, FYNNEI. The ends were cut back, 1 base at V and 7 bases at J, with 13 bases in the middle. CDR3 length equals 15 residues. Here the CDR3 reads CASSEGLQGREKLFF. As DNA, the CDR3 is TGTGCCAGCAGTGAAGGTCTTCAGGGCCGTGAAAAACTGTTTTTT.

V usage is TRBV6-1 and J usage is TRBJ2-7, with D uncertain. The ends were cut back, 1 base at V and 5 bases at J, with 12 bases in the middle. This CDR3 comprises 14 residues. Germline values: CDR1 MNHNS, CDR2 SASEGT. CDR3 nucleotide sequence: TGTGCCAGCAGTGAAGTAGGTATAGAGGACGAGCAGTACTTC. Its translation is CASSEVGIEDEQYF.

As regards this clone: Other DNA sequences within the sample encode an identical CDR3. The chain couples TRBV9 to TRBJ2-1; TRBD1 matches at 7 bases. Per germline, CDR1 SGDLS and CDR2 YYNGEE. The CDR3 length is 13 residues. Trimming removed 4 bases from V and 5 bases from J; junction bases left unmatched: 3. The CDR3 reads CASSKQGNNEQFF. CDR3 nucleotides: TGTGCCAGCAGCAAACAGGGGAACAATGAGCAGTTCTTC.

The V call is TRBV5-1, the J call TRBJ2-1; 9 bases map to TRBD1. V lost 0 bases, J lost 6 bases, and 4 bases stayed unmatched. The CDR3 contains 15 residues. Germline-derived CDR1 and CDR2 are SGHRS and YFSETQ. DNA of the CDR3: TGCGCCAGCAGCTTGGTGGGACAGGGCCCCAATGAGCAGTTCTTC. Protein: CASSLVGQGPNEQFF.